These 28 T cell receptor beta chains originate from one sample sequenced in a study of response to subunit inactivated influenza vaccine. A single record per CDR3 protein comes from TCRdb applying MiXCR to the RT-PCR reads. This table holds about 530,000 distinct CDR3 sequences, approximately 12% found once. The sample was PBMCs from blood, taken on the day of vaccination. The receptor set was obtained from a middle-aged man who received an inactivated influenza vaccine.

The table lists this clonotype with a few counts. The V call is TRBV5-1, the J call TRBJ2-2, with D possibly matching TRBD2 (5 bases). V was trimmed by 4 bases and J by 7 bases, leaving 14 bases between them. Germline V gene data show CDR1 as SGHRS and CDR2 as YFSETQ. The CDR3 sequence is 14 residues long. The CDR3 nucleotides are TGCGCCAGCAGCACGGGCCCAAGCGGCGGGGAGCTGTTTTTT. As protein: CASSTGPSGGELFF.

This clonotype was picked up a small number of times. V usage is TRBV15 and J usage is TRBJ2-3; 12 positions agree with TRBD1. The germline V gene encodes CDR1 LNHNV and CDR2 YYDKDF (reference sequence). V lost 5 bases, J lost 1 base, and 10 bases stayed unmatched. CDR3 length equals 18 residues. CDR3 loop: CATSLSPGQGAGTDTQYF. The CDR3, as DNA: TGTGCCACCAGCCTATCGCCGGGACAGGGGGCTGGCACAGATACGCAGTATTTT.

This clonotype came up a few times. The rearrangement links TRBV18 to TRBJ1-1; possible D gene TRBD1, 6 bases. This CDR3 is built from 14 residues. Trimming removed 2 bases from V and 6 bases from J, with 13 bases in between. Germline V gives CDR1 KGHSH, CDR2 LQKENI. DNA for the CDR3: TGTGCCAGCTCACCAAGTATCAGGGGCTCTGAAGCTTTCTTT. Translated: CASSPSIRGSEAFF.

The V and J genes are TRBV5-4 and TRBJ2-5; D gene ambiguous. The germline V and J ends were trimmed by 4 bases and 4 bases, with 17 bases remaining between them. This CDR3 contains 15 residues. Germline CDR1 and CDR2: SGHNT and YYREEE (reference sequence). The CDR3 DNA reads as TGTGCCAGCAGCCTAACCCTCGGCAGGTCAGAGACCCAGTACTTC. Encoded protein: CASSLTLGRSETQYF.

This clonotype has only a few counts. The chain links TRBV28 to TRBJ2-2; TRBD2 agrees at 7 bases. There are 15 residues in the CDR3. Germline assignment: CDR1 MDHEN and CDR2 SYDVKM. The ends lost 7 bases at V and 2 bases at J; junction bases unmatched: 7. DNA for the CDR3: TGTGCCAGCATATTAGCGGGCGTTAACACCGGGGAGCTGTTTTTT. Translated, it gives CASILAGVNTGELFF. The whole variable domain, remainder taken from reference TRBV28 and TRBJ2-2, is DVKVTQSSRYLVKRTGEKVFLECVQDMDHENMFWYRQDPGLGLRLIYFSYDVKMKEKGDIPEGYSVSREKKERFSLILESASTNQTSMYLCASILAGVNTGELFFGEGSRLTVL.

The chain uses TRBV20-1 and TRBJ2-3; D is unresolved. CDR1 DFQATT and CDR2 SNEGSKA come from the germline V gene (reference sequence). The length of the CDR3 is 10 residues. CDR3 sequence: CSPMRDTQYF. The CDR3, as DNA: TGCAGCCCCATGCGCGATACGCAGTATTTT.

This chain links TRBV18 with TRBJ2-3, with 11 bases matching TRBD2. Germline loops: CDR1 KGHSH, CDR2 LQKENI. This CDR3 has 16 residues. The J segment lost 1 base and the V segment lost 3 bases, leaving 3 bases of the junction unmatched. CDR3 sequence: CASSPTSGNGTDTQYF. CDR3 DNA sequence: TGTGCCAGCTCACCGACTAGCGGGAATGGCACAGATACGCAGTATTTT.

V and J are TRBV12-3 or TRBV12-4 and TRBJ2-1; no reliable D call. V was trimmed by 6 bases and J by 9 bases, leaving 12 bases between them. The CDR3 is made up of 12 amino acids. CDR3 bases: TGTGCCAGCAGACCCGAGTCCGGTGAGCAGTTCTTC. Translating it yields CASRPESGEQFF.

The rearrangement joins TRBV11-2 to TRBJ2-2; 10 nucleotides agree with TRBD2. Per the germline V gene, CDR1 is SGHAT and CDR2 is FQNNGV. J was trimmed by 4 bases and V by 2 bases; bases with no gene match: 7. This CDR3 has 17 residues. CDR3 bases: TGTGCCAGCAGCTTATCCAGCGGGGGGGCGGGCACCGGGGAGCTGTTTTTT. This codes for CASSLSSGGAGTGELFF.

The chain couples TRBV28 to TRBJ2-6; TRBD2 agrees at 12 bases. Germline CDR1 reads MDHEN; CDR2 reads SYDVKM. The CDR3 totals 22 residues. V lost 2 bases and J lost 0; bases outside the gene matches: 14. The CDR3 is CASSLLAGAGLAGSSGANVLTF. DNA of the CDR3: TGTGCCAGCAGTTTACTCGCAGGGGCAGGACTAGCGGGGTCCTCTGGGGCCAACGTCCTGACTTTC.

The chain joins TRBV28 to TRBJ2-1; possibly TRBD1 for D (5 bases). The V end lost 2 bases, the J end lost 5 bases, and 13 bases lay between the germline ends. The CDR3 totals 15 residues. Germline V gene sequence: CDR1 MDHEN, CDR2 SYDVKM. Here the CDR3 reads CASSLTGYTNNEQFF. The CDR3 nucleotides are TGTGCCAGCAGTTTAACAGGTTATACCAACAATGAGCAGTTCTTC.

V is TRBV11-2 and J is TRBJ2-1; 12 positions agree with TRBD2. The CDR3 is 17 amino acids. V trimming: 1 base; J trimming: 5 bases; junction bases outside the gene matches: 6. Germline CDR1 SGHAT, CDR2 FQNNGV. CDR3 coding DNA: TGTGCCAGCAGCTTAGGGGCTAGCGGGAGGGCCCACAATGAGCAGTTCTTC. Translation: CASSLGASGRAHNEQFF. The variable domain in full, completed from reference TRBV11-2 and TRBJ2-1, reads EAGVAQSPRYKIIEKRQSVAFWCNPISGHATLYWYQQILGQGPKLLIQFQNNGVVDDSQLPKDRFSAERLKGVDSTLKIQPAKLEDSAVYLCASSLGASGRAHNEQFFGPGTRLTVL.

The genes are TRBV6-1 and TRBJ2-3; 8 nucleotides align to TRBD1. Per the germline V gene, CDR1 is MNHNS and CDR2 is SASEGT. Trimming removed 5 bases from V and 4 bases from J; junction bases left unmatched: 8. The CDR3 length is 15 residues. The CDR3 region has the DNA TGTGCCAGCAGTACCTCAGGGGGCTGGGCAGATACGCAGTATTTT. It encodes CASSTSGGWADTQYF.

The rearrangement uses TRBV29-1 and TRBJ2-4; D remains ambiguous. V gave up 4 bases and J gave up 2 bases, with 9 bases separating them. The CDR3 loop spans 13 amino acids. Germline loops: CDR1 SQVTM, CDR2 ANQGSEA. The CDR3 nucleotides read TGCAGCGTTGTGGGAAGAACCAAAAACATTCAGTACTTC. Encoded protein: CSVVGRTKNIQYF.

The sample holds a few counts of this clonotype. V usage is TRBV3-1 and J usage is TRBJ1-1; 9 bases are a match to TRBD1. Trimming cost V 4 bases and J 11 bases; bases outside gene matches: 11. The CDR3 runs to 14 residues. Germline CDR1 and CDR2: LGHDT and YNNKEL (reference sequence). CDR3 region: CASSLGQGRTGAFF. CDR3 sequence (DNA): TGTGCCAGCAGCCTGGGACAGGGAAGGACCGGGGCTTTCTTT.

The CDR3 nucleotides are TGTGCCAGCAGCTTAGTAGCGGGGTTCCCAGAGACCCAGTACTTC. This gives the protein CASSLVAGFPETQYF. The V gene is TRBV7-2, the J gene TRBJ2-5; 8 bases fit TRBD2. The CDR3 is 15 residues long. Germline CDR1 reads SGHTA; CDR2 reads FQGNSA. Trimming at V came to 1 base and at J to 4 bases, leaving 5 bases not matched to a gene.

The chain is built from TRBV19 and TRBJ2-1; 9 bases are a match to TRBD2. After removal of 7 bases from V and 8 bases from J, the junction contained 6 bases not matched to a gene. Germline-derived CDR1 and CDR2 are LNHDA and SQIVND (reference sequence). CDR3 length equals 13 residues. The CDR3 DNA follows: TGTGCCAGTATCGGCGGGGGGGCCGATGAGCAGTTCTTC. Amino acids: CASIGGGADEQFF.

This clonotype was detected many times. This sequence joins TRBV28 and TRBJ2-3; D gene ambiguous. Germline CDR1 MDHEN, CDR2 SYDVKM. The V and J ends lost 1 base and 4 bases respectively, with 21 bases between them. The CDR3 is made up of 18 amino acids. The DNA for the CDR3 is TGTGCCAGCAGTTTATCCTGGCTAGGCCGGAGTCCCCCAGATACGCAGTATTTT. Translation gives CASSLSWLGRSPPDTQYF. The variable domain in full, completed from reference TRBV28 and TRBJ2-3, reads DVKVTQSSRYLVKRTGEKVFLECVQDMDHENMFWYRQDPGLGLRLIYFSYDVKMKEKGDIPEGYSVSREKKERFSLILESASTNQTSMYLCASSLSWLGRSPPDTQYFGPGTRLTVL.

The V gene is TRBV11-2, the J gene TRBJ1-6; no definite D call. The CDR3 loop spans 14 amino acids. V lost 2 bases to trimming and J lost 11 bases, with 13 bases between them. The germline gives CDR1 SGHAT, CDR2 FQNNGV. CDR3 sequence (DNA): TGTGCCAGCAGCTTAAAGGGAGATCAGACACCCCTCCACTTT. Translated: CASSLKGDQTPLHF.

This clonotype was seen repeatedly, ten times or more. V gene TRBV7-2 combines with J gene TRBJ2-1; 8 bases line up with TRBD1. The CDR3 is made up of 15 amino acids. The germline V gene encodes CDR1 SGHTA and CDR2 FQGNSA. V dropped 5 bases and J dropped 3; count of bases not matched to a gene: 6. The CDR3 reads CASSLDRGGYNEQFF. CDR3 DNA sequence: TGTGCCAGCAGCCTAGACAGGGGAGGCTACAATGAGCAGTTCTTC.

This clonotype was counted a few times. J is TRBJ2-5 and V is TRBV7-2, with 12 bases matching TRBD2. V shed 5 bases and J 7 bases; nucleotides not matched to a gene: 8. Germline V lookup: CDR1 SGHTA, CDR2 FQGNSA. CDR3 length equals 15 residues. CDR3 amino acids: CASSRRTSGNRTQYF. The CDR3 nucleotides read TGTGCCAGCAGCCGAAGGACTAGCGGGAATCGGACCCAGTACTTC.

This rearrangement joins TRBV28 to TRBJ2-7; perhaps TRBD2 as D (7 bases). The CDR3 is 14 residues long. Trimming removed 7 bases at V and 3 bases at J, with 16 bases between. Per germline, CDR1 MDHEN and CDR2 SYDVKM. CDR3 bases: TGTGCCAGCAACCCGGGGGGCGGGATCTACGAGCAGTACTTC. Residues: CASNPGGGIYEQYF. Using reference TRBV28 and TRBJ2-7 for the parts outside the CDR3, the full variable domain is DVKVTQSSRYLVKRTGEKVFLECVQDMDHENMFWYRQDPGLGLRLIYFSYDVKMKEKGDIPEGYSVSREKKERFSLILESASTNQTSMYLCASNPGGGIYEQYFGPGTRLTVT.

The sample holds many counts of this clonotype. The genes are TRBV14 and TRBJ2-2; D perhaps matches TRBD1 (6 bases). Germline CDR1 is SGHDN and CDR2 is FVKESK. Trimming pared 4 bases from V and 4 bases from J, leaving 16 bases between. This CDR3 has 16 amino acids. The CDR3 here is CASSPKTGYFTGELFF. DNA of the CDR3: TGTGCCAGCAGCCCTAAGACAGGATACTTCACCGGGGAGCTGTTTTTT.

In this sample, this clonotype turned up many times. The chain couples TRBV4-2 to TRBJ2-7; the D is unclear. V gave up 1 base and J gave up 1 base, with 5 bases separating them. Germline CDR1 and CDR2: LGHNA and YNFKEQ. The CDR3 length is 13 residues. CDR3 sequence: CASSQVISYEQYF. The CDR3 DNA reads TGTGCCAGCAGCCAAGTGATTTCCTACGAGCAGTACTTC.

V and J are TRBV28 and TRBJ2-7, with 9 bases matching TRBD2. The CDR3 is 18 amino acids. The V gene's germline CDR1 is MDHEN and CDR2 SYDVKM. The V and J ends lost 4 bases and 4 bases, in that order; junction bases with no gene match: 17. CDR3 nucleotides: TGTGCCAGCAGTTCGCCGCTGACGCTGGCGGGGGGGTATTACGAGCAGTACTTC. Protein product: CASSSPLTLAGGYYEQYF.

The chain has TRBV20-1 and TRBJ1-1; 7 bases are a match to TRBD1. The CDR3 length is 14 residues. Losses at the gene ends were 6 bases for V and 6 bases for J; bases not matched to a gene: 13. Germline CDR1 DFQATT, CDR2 SNEGSKA (reference sequence). The CDR3 protein is CSARKGATRAEAFF. The CDR3 DNA reads as TGCAGTGCCCGTAAGGGGGCAACTCGAGCTGAAGCTTTCTTT.

This clonotype was observed a handful of times. The chain joins TRBV7-2 to TRBJ2-7; D unresolved. V was cut by 2 bases and J by 3 bases, with 14 bases left in between. Germline values: CDR1 SGHTA, CDR2 FQGNSA. The length of the CDR3 is 15 residues. CDR3 DNA: TGTGCCAGCAGCTTAATTTGGCTCCCCCTCTACGAGCAGTACTTC. Protein: CASSLIWLPLYEQYF.

The gene calls are TRBV7-6 and TRBJ1-6; TRBD1 agrees at 8 bases. J lost 8 bases, V lost 5 bases, and 11 bases had no gene match. Germline assignment: CDR1 SGHVS and CDR2 FNYEAQ. This CDR3 region has 16 residues. CDR3 nucleotide sequence: TGTGCCAGCAGCCCAGGACCCAGGGGGCGGTATTCACCCCTCCACTTT. The encoded protein is CASSPGPRGRYSPLHF. The full variable domain, rest sourced from reference TRBV7-6 and TRBJ1-6, is GAGVSQSPRYKVTKRGQDVALRCDPISGHVSLYWYRQALGQGPEFLTYFNYEAQQDKSGLPNDRFSAERPEGSISTLTIQRTEQRDSAMYRCASSPGPRGRYSPLHFGNGTRLTVT.